Below are 13 T cell receptor beta chains sequenced from a single sample in a study of OX40 agonist ivuxolimab in advanced cancers. Profiled with immunoSEQ multiplex PCR; TCRdb holds only in-frame clones, not every one. The repertoire consists of some 64,000 clones, with 87% occurring once and the leading ten covering approximately 0.32%. The sample was CD4+ or CD8+ T cells sorted from blood, taken in a trial of the OX40 agonist ivuxolimab. These receptors were collected from an adult with an advanced solid tumor such as melanoma, head and neck, liver or kidney cancer.

The chain couples TRBV18 to TRBJ1-2; the D is unclear. Per germline, CDR1 KGHSH and CDR2 LQKENI. V was clipped by 2 bases and J by 4 bases, with 11 bases between them. This CDR3 region has 14 residues. The CDR3: CASSPSTEFYGYTF. CDR3 nucleotides: TGTGCCAGCTCACCAAGCACAGAGTTCTATGGCTACACCTTC.

The chain links TRBV6-6 to TRBJ1-1; 7 bases are a match to TRBD1. The CDR3 loop spans 12 amino acids. The trim removed 5 bases at V and 12 bases at J, leaving 9 bases unmatched. Germline-derived CDR1 and CDR2 are MNHNY and SVGAGI (reference sequence). The CDR3 sequence: CASSAGGQTTFF. CDR3 nucleotide sequence: TGTGCCAGCAGTGCGGGGGGACAGACAACTTTCTTT.

In this sample, this clone turned up once. The V call is TRBV30, the J call TRBJ1-5; the match to TRBD1 covers 9 bases. The CDR3 is made up of 13 amino acids. Germline CDR1 is GTSNPN and CDR2 is SVGIG (reference sequence). Losses at the gene ends were 4 bases for V and 5 bases for J; bases not matched to a gene: 3. CDR3 amino acids: CAWNRDRDQPQHF. CDR3 nucleotide sequence: TGTGCCTGGAACCGGGACAGGGATCAGCCCCAGCATTTT.

V and J are TRBV18 and TRBJ2-1; D not certain. V lost 3 bases and J 10 bases, leaving 19 bases between the germline ends. Germline values: CDR1 KGHSH, CDR2 LQKENI. The CDR3 is 15 residues long. This CDR3 reads CASSPFIEKPPEQFF. DNA of the CDR3: TGTGCCAGCTCACCTTTCATAGAGAAGCCCCCCGAGCAGTTCTTC.

In regard to this clone: The junction departs from germline at one end; a sequencing error may be responsible. V gene TRBV30 combines with J gene TRBJ1-3, with D hard to call. Germline values: CDR1 GTSNPN, CDR2 SVGIG (reference sequence). The CDR3 has 12 residues. The DNA of the CDR3 is TGTGCCCGGAGTGTAACCGGAAACACCATATATTTT. This encodes CARSVTGNTIYF.

The gene calls are TRBV29-1 and TRBJ1-2, with D unresolved. V was clipped by 2 bases and J by 0 bases, with 10 bases between them. This CDR3 has 14 amino acids. CDR1 and CDR2 from the germline V gene are SQVTM and ANQGSEA. The CDR3 spells CSVELWASNYGYTF. In nucleotides, the CDR3 is TGCAGCGTTGAACTGTGGGCCTCTAACTATGGCTACACCTTC.

By proportion, this clone is medium-sized (0.01 to 0.1%). The V and J genes are TRBV10-3 and TRBJ1-2; 8 bases are a match to TRBD1. V was clipped by 6 bases and J by 2 bases; unmatched bases: 5. The germline gives CDR1 ENHRY, CDR2 SYGVKD. CDR3 length: 14 residues. The CDR3 region has the DNA TGTGCCATCAGGCAGGACAGGGCAAACTATGGCTACACCTTC. Translated: CAIRQDRANYGYTF.

The chain recombines TRBV5-1 with TRBJ1-6; D perhaps matches TRBD1 (6 bases). Trimming stripped 4 bases from V and 13 bases from J, with 21 bases between. The CDR3 has 15 amino acids. Germline V CDR1 and CDR2: SGHRS, YFSETQ. For the CDR3, the DNA is TGCGCCAGCAGCCCTGAGGGGACGGGCCAGGGGCCCCTCCACTTT. It is translated as CASSPEGTGQGPLHF.

This rearrangement joins TRBV9 to TRBJ2-3, with D uncertain. Trimming took off 0 bases at V and 2 bases at J, with 7 bases between the two ends. CDR1 is SGDLS, CDR2 YYNGEE, per germline. This CDR3 spans 14 amino acids. The CDR3 region has the DNA TGTGCCAGCAGCGTAGAGGCCACCACAGATACGCAGTATTTT. Translation: CASSVEATTDTQYF.

This sequence joins TRBV30 and TRBJ1-3; D perhaps matches TRBD1 (6 bases). Germline V CDR1 and CDR2: GTSNPN, SVGIG (reference sequence). Trimming pared 3 bases from V and 0 bases from J, leaving 15 bases between. This CDR3 has 16 amino acids. CDR3 loop: CAWSTRTVSSGNTIYF. DNA of the CDR3: TGTGCCTGGAGCACCAGGACAGTTTCCTCTGGAAACACCATATATTTT. Complete variable domain (other parts from reference TRBV30 and TRBJ1-3): SQTIHQWPATLVQPVGSPLSLECTVEGTSNPNLYWYRQAAGRGLQLLFYSVGIGQISSEVPQNLSASRPQDRQFILSSKKLLLSDSGFYLCAWSTRTVSSGNTIYFGEGSWLTVV.

The rearrangement uses TRBV6-4 and TRBJ1-1, with D unclear. CDR1 is MRHNA and CDR2 is SNTAGT in the germline V gene. The CDR3 runs 13 residues. V was pared by 6 bases and J by 4 bases, with 12 bases between. CDR3 residues: CASRSWAGTEAFF. CDR3 nucleotide sequence: TGTGCCAGCAGGTCTTGGGCTGGCACTGAAGCTTTCTTT.

The rearrangement joins TRBV4-1 to TRBJ1-5; D might be TRBD1 (5 bases). Germline assignment: CDR1 MGHRA and CDR2 YSYEKL. This CDR3 comprises 15 residues. Trimming pared 0 bases from V and 7 bases from J, leaving 13 bases between. This CDR3 reads CASSQEVQGGQPQHF. CDR3 nucleotides: TGCGCCAGCAGCCAAGAGGTTCAGGGCGGGCAGCCCCAGCATTTT.

The J gene is TRBJ2-5, the V gene TRBV5-4; 7 bases match TRBD1. There are 14 residues in the CDR3. Per the germline V gene, CDR1 is SGHNT and CDR2 is YYREEE (reference sequence). The V segment lost 0 bases and the J segment 5 bases; nucleotides outside the gene matches: 4. CDR3 protein: CASSLAGQAETQYF. The DNA of the CDR3 is TGTGCCAGCAGCTTGGCCGGACAGGCGGAGACCCAGTACTTC.